Listed below are T cell receptor beta chains from one sample, sequenced in a study of cytomegalovirus exposure and HLA in healthy donors. Assay used: immunoSEQ multiplex PCR; TCRdb lists only in-frame clones, some missing. Here the sample spans around 280,000 clones, about 90% being singletons. Sequencing input: PBMCs. Receptors originate from a young woman in good health and CMV-seronegative. CDR3s include the opening cysteine and the closing phenylalanine or tryptophan. D genes are given only for firm matches.

CDR3	J	D	V
CASSSGQNQGYTF	TRBJ1-2	TRBD1	TRBV7-3
CASSFRQGAPEQYF	TRBJ2-7	TRBD1	TRBV7-2
CASAQGSNTEAFF	TRBJ1-1	-	TRBV6-1
CSVEGTGGSDTQYF	TRBJ2-3	TRBD1	TRBV29-1
CASSPQTGEKYTEAFF	TRBJ1-1	TRBD1	TRBV7-9
CASSLAGDRAPYEQYF	TRBJ2-7	TRBD1	TRBV5-1
CASSVKTGKVYEQYF	TRBJ2-7	TRBD1	TRBV19
CASSLGTGSQETQYF	TRBJ2-5	TRBD1	TRBV11-3
CASSYSYREHGYTF	TRBJ1-2	-	TRBV6-5
CASSLADYGNSPLHF	TRBJ1-6	-	TRBV5-1
CASRGEAAFF	TRBJ1-1	-	TRBV2
CATSSPETGANQPQHF	TRBJ1-5	TRBD1	TRBV15
CASTLGGPQFF	TRBJ2-1	-	TRBV11-2
CASSLGVIMNTEAFF	TRBJ1-1	-	TRBV11-2
CASSFPRTDTQYF	TRBJ2-3	-	TRBV27
CAISESGTGMNSPLHF	TRBJ1-6	TRBD1	TRBV10-3
CASREAKFNEQFF	TRBJ2-1	-	TRBV2
CASSSSSRTQYF	TRBJ2-5	-	TRBV5-6
CASSLNRGNEELFF	TRBJ1-4	TRBD1	TRBV4-1
CASSLVGTVNEQYF	TRBJ2-7	TRBD1	TRBV5-4
CASRGNRGLRSPLHF	TRBJ1-6	TRBD1	TRBV6-5
CASSRLGTDTQYF	TRBJ2-3	-	TRBV6-5
CAWRSGPSIYNEQFF	TRBJ2-1	-	TRBV30
CASSRGQGMNTEAFF	TRBJ1-1	TRBD1	TRBV6-6
CASSLGSYNEQFF	TRBJ2-1	-	TRBV4-1
CASSLGGGPQETQYF	TRBJ2-5	-	TRBV5-1
CASSLGQAILGEQYF	TRBJ2-7	-	TRBV5-4
CASSESRGGSTGELFF	TRBJ2-2	-	TRBV10-1
CASSASGGPFYEQYF	TRBJ2-7	TRBD2	TRBV14
CAISLRTALGNDGELFF	TRBJ2-2	-	TRBV10-3
CASSLGFGQGGLGAFF	TRBJ1-1	TRBD1	TRBV5-1
CASSSVQVDTGELFF	TRBJ2-2	-	TRBV19
CASSDERGLYGYTF	TRBJ1-2	-	TRBV25-1
CASSPGQGDIQYF	TRBJ2-4	TRBD1	TRBV18
CASSSGGNTEAFF	TRBJ1-1	-	TRBV27
CASSDGEDGYTF	TRBJ1-2	-	TRBV25-1
CASSPHRSGGAGFTGELFF	TRBJ2-2	TRBD2	TRBV4-1
CASSLGATGPQETQYF	TRBJ2-5	TRBD1	TRBV11-3
CAGGGPGSYEQYF	TRBJ2-7	-	TRBV2
CASSLGSSPGRNEQFF	TRBJ2-1	-	TRBV7-9
CASSAGTGTWNEQYF	TRBJ2-7	TRBD1	TRBV7-6
CASSGSNTEAFF	TRBJ1-1	-	TRBV7-9
CASSARTGPSYNEQFF	TRBJ2-1	-	TRBV11-3
CASSRIISGEPYQETQYF	TRBJ2-5	TRBD2	TRBV7-7
CAWRRDRGLLGLADTQYF	TRBJ2-3	TRBD1	TRBV30
CASSNLRGAVAGRQYEQYF	TRBJ2-7	TRBD2	TRBV19
CASSLTVNTEAFF	TRBJ1-1	-	TRBV11-2
CATSPIRHGTGIPYEQYF	TRBJ2-7	TRBD1	TRBV25-1
CASSLSLTGNEQFF	TRBJ2-1	-	TRBV7-3
CASSPGGGLAERKQYF	TRBJ2-7	TRBD2	TRBV4-2
CAWSKGTGPYEQYF	TRBJ2-7	TRBD1	TRBV30
CASTPPTGVGGTEAFF	TRBJ1-1	-	TRBV4-2
CASSTTSGGARRPDTQYF	TRBJ2-3	TRBD2	TRBV9
CASRRAGGSNEKLFF	TRBJ1-4	-	TRBV19
CASSLHSGFYGYTF	TRBJ1-2	-	TRBV5-4
CASSLILGGSYNEQFF	TRBJ2-1	-	TRBV7-9
CSSSLGDQAFF	TRBJ1-1	-	TRBV7-9
CASEDPNRDTEAFF	TRBJ1-1	-	TRBV19
CASSYSMASPPFGQFF	TRBJ2-1	-	TRBV6-5
CASSTYGLAGYEQYF	TRBJ2-7	TRBD2	TRBV7-8